This T cell receptor (beta chain) is drawn from a study of OX40 agonist ivuxolimab in advanced cancers. CDR1 and CDR2 from the germline V gene are LNHNV and YYDKDF (reference sequence). The V end lost 1 base, the J end lost 0 bases, and 9 bases lay between the germline ends. This CDR3 is built from 16 residues. Assay used: immunoSEQ multiplex PCR; TCRdb lists only in-frame clones, some missing. The sample carries 44,000 or so clones, approximately 85% recorded once. The receptor was derived from an adult with an advanced solid tumor such as melanoma, head and neck, liver or kidney cancer. Here the sequenced sample was CD4+ or CD8+ T cells sorted from blood, taken in a trial of the OX40 agonist ivuxolimab. The chain uses TRBV15 and TRBJ1-4, with a tentative D call TRBD1 (5 bases). The CDR3 region is CATSRGGSPTNEKLFF. For the CDR3, the DNA is TGTGCCACCAGCAGAGGGGGCAGTCCAACTAATGAAAAACTGTTTTTT.